The 20 T cell receptor beta chains listed next were all sequenced from one sample in a study of regulatory T cells in long-lasting Graves disease (dated by TCRdb to about 2021). This sample's time point label indicates: newly diagnosed GD, antithyroid drugs for less than 3 months. For both TCR sequencing and RNA sequencing, RNA was extracted from PBMCs in TRIzol. Libraries were made using multiplex PCR. These reads were obtained on an Illumina HiSeq 4000. TCR beta libraries were built with iRepertoire HTBI primers and Arm-PCR amplification of CDR3 regions. TCRdb reanalyzed the raw reads on its own, using fastp at Q25 for trimming and MiXCR for clone calling, and kept in-frame beta chains. Each entry merges the rows of one CDR3 protein and shows their most common DNA and genes. Counted in this sample were 250,000 to 300,000 distinct CDR3 sequences; 18% of them appeared once. 12% to 15% of the sample lies in the top ten.

These data also featured in a second study, about T cells in Graves' hyperthyroidism and ophthalmopathy.

The specimen comprised peripheral blood mononuclear cells (PBMCs), sampled at new diagnosis, from a patient treated with antithyroid drugs. These receptors were collected from a woman aged 25-40 years with Graves disease. Donor details come from another sample of the same person, matched by shared clones.

The table lists this clonotype with a few counts. The chain carries TRBV6-9 and TRBJ1-2; D is perhaps TRBD1 (5 bases). Deletions cut 3 bases from V and 6 bases from J, with 8 bases between. The CDR3 extends over 12 amino acids. Germline V gives CDR1 MNHGY, CDR2 SVAAGI. The CDR3: CASSYGGHGYTF. The DNA for the CDR3 is TGTGCCAGCAGTTACGGGGGACATGGCTACACCTTC.

At least ten counts were recorded for this clonotype. The chain uses TRBV19 and TRBJ1-5; no clear D. Germline CDR1 LNHDA, CDR2 SQIVND (reference sequence). This CDR3 has 15 residues. V was trimmed by 2 bases and J by 0 bases, leaving 8 bases between them. As DNA, the CDR3 is TGTGCCAGTAGTATAAGAGGGAATAGCAATCAGCCCCAGCATTTT. Its protein is CASSIRGNSNQPQHF. Full variable domain (remainder filled in from reference TRBV19 and TRBJ1-5): DGGITQSPKYLFRKEGQNVTLSCEQNLNHDAMYWYRQDPGQGLRLIYYSQIVNDFQKGDIAEGYSVSREKKESFPLTVTSAQKNPTAFYLCASSIRGNSNQPQHFGDGTRLSIL.

In this sample, this clonotype turned up many times. The chain joins TRBV27 to TRBJ1-5; D remains unclear. V lost 2 bases and J 0 bases, leaving 14 bases between the germline ends. CDR1 is MNHEY, CDR2 SMNVEV, per germline (reference sequence). The CDR3 spans 17 residues. For the CDR3, the DNA is TGTGCCAGCAGTTTACTATATAGGACCTATAGCAATCAGCCCCAGCATTTT. Protein product: CASSLLYRTYSNQPQHF.

A word on this clonotype: With only one base between it and a far larger clone, this is likely a read error. V and J are TRBV12-3 or TRBV12-4 and TRBJ1-5; D is perhaps TRBD1 (5 bases). This CDR3 has 14 residues. This chain's CDR3 is CASRRQQDNRPQHF. For the CDR3, the DNA is TGTGCCAGCAGGAGACAGCAGGACAATCGGCCCCAGCATTTT.

This clonotype was picked up many times. This sequence joins TRBV3-1 and TRBJ1-4; a weak D match, TRBD1 (5 bases). CDR1 and CDR2 from the germline V gene are LGHDT and YNNKEL (reference sequence). The V end was cut by 4 bases, the J end by 0 bases, with 12 bases between. The length of the CDR3 is 16 residues. This CDR3 is CASSLQGRATNEKLFF. The CDR3 nucleotides read TGTGCCAGCAGCCTCCAGGGCCGAGCAACTAATGAAAAACTGTTTTTT.

This clonotype has a handful of counts. The V gene is TRBV29-1, the J gene TRBJ1-3; D gene unclear. The germline V and J ends were trimmed by 4 bases and 0 bases, with 13 bases remaining between them. From germline, CDR1 is SQVTM and CDR2 ANQGSEA. This CDR3 region has 15 residues. This CDR3 reads CSVVGKGVSGNTIYF. For the CDR3, the DNA is TGCAGCGTTGTGGGTAAGGGCGTCTCTGGAAACACCATATATTTT.

The table lists this clonotype with many counts. The V and J genes are TRBV7-2 and TRBJ2-7; 8 bases map to TRBD2. This CDR3 spans 15 amino acids. V was clipped by 2 bases and J by 2 bases; unmatched bases: 5. CDR1 and CDR2 (germline): SGHTA, FQGNSA. The CDR3 DNA is TGTGCCAGCAGCTTATTCGGGGGGGCCACCTACGAGCAGTACTTC. This encodes CASSLFGGATYEQYF.

As concerns this clonotype: The germline gene is not matched at one end of the junction; a read error may be the cause. The V gene is TRBV5-1, the J gene TRBJ1-1; TRBD1 might be the D (5 bases). The V gene's germline CDR1 is SGHRS and CDR2 YFSETQ. CDR3 length: 15 residues. The CDR3 loop reads CASSLGQYPNTEAFF. The CDR3 DNA reads TGCGCCAGCAGCTTGGGACAGTACCCTAACACCGAAGCTTTCTTT.

In this sample, this clonotype turned up many times. The V gene is TRBV18, the J gene TRBJ1-4, with D perhaps TRBD1 (5 bases). Germline values: CDR1 KGHSH, CDR2 LQKENI. CDR3 length: 13 amino acids. With 5 bases removed from V and 6 bases from J, the gap between germline ends came to 10 bases. Here the CDR3 reads CASSETVDEKLFF. The CDR3 DNA reads TGTGCCAGCTCAGAGACAGTAGATGAAAAACTGTTTTTT. The variable domain in full, completed from reference TRBV18 and TRBJ1-4, reads NAGVMQNPRHLVRRRGQEARLRCSPMKGHSHVYWYRQLPEEGLKFMVYLQKENIIDESGMPKERFSAEFPKEGPSILRIQQVVRGDSAAYFCASSETVDEKLFFGSGTQLSVL.

There are many counts of this clonotype. This chain connects TRBV20-1 to TRBJ2-3; 7 bases map to TRBD2. This CDR3 is 13 amino acids long. With 5 bases clipped from V and 5 bases from J, the junction kept 7 bases outside the gene matches. CDR1 is DFQATT, CDR2 SNEGSKA, per germline (reference sequence). The CDR3 region has the DNA TGCAGTGCTTGGGGGACTACTGAAGATACGCAGTATTTT. Protein sequence: CSAWGTTEDTQYF.

On this clonotype: A much larger clone is a single base away; this may be a read error. Since the CDR3 does not end with the conserved phenylalanine or tryptophan, this likely comes from a read error. V and J are TRBV7-8 and TRBJ1-1; no clear D. The ends were cut back, 6 bases at V and 7 bases at J, with 15 bases in the middle. CDR1 and CDR2 from the germline V gene are SGHVS and FQNEAQ. This CDR3 region has 13 residues. CDR3 protein: CASSYTAGIEAFS. The CDR3 DNA is TGTGCCAGCAGTTACACGGCGGGAATTGAAGCTTTCTCT.

This clonotype has at least ten counts. The rearrangement joins TRBV9 to TRBJ1-2, with D unresolved. CDR3 size: 14 residues. V lost 2 bases and J 4 bases, leaving 12 bases between the germline ends. In germline, CDR1 is SGDLS, CDR2 YYNGEE. The CDR3 reads CASSVPGNPYGYTF. As DNA, the CDR3 is TGTGCCAGCAGCGTCCCCGGGAACCCCTATGGCTACACCTTC.

This clonotype has a count of ten or more. The chain uses TRBV6-2 or TRBV6-3 and TRBJ2-1; tentatively, D is TRBD2 (6 bases). There are 17 residues in the CDR3. Germline V gives CDR1 MNHEY, CDR2 SVGEGT. Trimming shortened V by 6 bases and J by 2 bases, and 20 bases separated the two germline ends. The CDR3, as DNA: TGTGCCAGCAGCAACGCTAGCTGGCGGGGCCCCTACAATGAGCAGTTCTTC. Amino acids: CASSNASWRGPYNEQFF.

This chain uses TRBV20-1 with TRBJ2-3; possibly TRBD2 for D (5 bases). Germline V gene lookup returns CDR1 DFQATT and CDR2 SNEGSKA (reference sequence). This CDR3 has 14 amino acids. With 7 bases removed from V and 2 bases from J, the gap between germline ends came to 16 bases. CDR3 coding DNA: TGCAGTGACGGGGATCCGACCTTCACAGATACGCAGTATTTT. Encoded protein: CSDGDPTFTDTQYF.

With regard to this clonotype: A far larger clone is off by one base, so a read error is likely. The CDR3 DNA is TGTGTCAGCAGTCTCAGGGGGCGGTCTAGGGAAGAGACCCAGTACTTC. Translating gives CVSSLRGRSREETQYF. The chain is built from TRBV5-6 and TRBJ2-1; 8 nucleotides align to TRBD1. The DNA end lines up better with TRBJ2-5; the J call may be wrong. The CDR3 contains 16 residues. Germline V gives CDR1 SGHDT, CDR2 YYEEEE.

This clonotype has ten or more counts. This chain joins TRBV7-8 and TRBJ2-7; possible D gene TRBD1, 6 bases. V was clipped by 5 bases and J by 1 base, with 9 bases between them. The CDR3 is made up of 13 amino acids. The germline V gene encodes CDR1 SGHVS and CDR2 FQNEAQ. The CDR3 coding sequence is TGTGCCAGCAGCGCGGACAGATCCTACGAGCAGTACTTC. Translation gives CASSADRSYEQYF.

This chain links TRBV7-6 with TRBJ2-3; D is perhaps TRBD2 (6 bases). Per the germline V gene, CDR1 is SGHVS and CDR2 is FNYEAQ. With 2 bases removed from V and 2 bases from J, the gap between germline ends came to 11 bases. The CDR3 sequence is 15 residues long. CDR3 protein: CASSLFGGNTDTQYF. CDR3 DNA: TGTGCCAGCAGCTTATTTGGCGGGAACACAGATACGCAGTATTTT.

This clonotype was observed at least ten times. The V gene is TRBV14, the J gene TRBJ2-1; the D gene is possibly TRBD1 (5 bases). Germline CDR1 is SGHDN and CDR2 is FVKESK. V was pared by 0 bases and J by 4 bases, with 16 bases between. This CDR3 is 17 amino acids long. The CDR3 DNA is TGTGCCAGCAGCCAAGACAGGGCCCCACTTCTATACAATGAGCAGTTCTTC. Encoded protein: CASSQDRAPLLYNEQFF. Complete variable domain (other parts from reference TRBV14 and TRBJ2-1): EAGVTQFPSHSVIEKGQTVTLRCDPISGHDNLYWYRRVMGKEIKFLLHFVKESKQDESGMPNNRFLAERTGGTYSTLKVQPAELEDSGVYFCASSQDRAPLLYNEQFFGPGTRLTVL.

Worth noting for this clonotype: A read error is the likely source, as a far larger clone sits one nucleotide away. Because it lacks the conserved phenylalanine or tryptophan at the end, this CDR3 is likely a read error. The chain is built from TRBV7-9 and TRBJ1-5; 7 bases agree with TRBD1. The CDR3 is 15 residues long. Germline trimming cut 1 base from V and 5 bases from J; bases unmatched to any gene: 5. Germline-derived CDR1 and CDR2 are SEHNR and FQNEAQ (reference sequence). The CDR3 nucleotides read TGTGCCAGCAGCTTAGTCGACAGGGCTTATCAGCCCCAGCATTTA. It specifies CASSLVDRAYQPQHL.

This clonotype has at least ten counts. V gene TRBV7-2 combines with J gene TRBJ1-5; 7 bases align to TRBD1. Germline V gene lookup returns CDR1 SGHTA and CDR2 FQGNSA. V lost 5 bases to trimming and J lost 7 bases; unmatched junction nucleotides: 8. The CDR3 has 14 residues. The CDR3 sequence: CASSARTGDQPQHF. As DNA, the CDR3 is TGTGCCAGCAGCGCACGGACAGGAGACCAGCCCCAGCATTTT. Full variable domain (rest looked up from reference TRBV7-2 and TRBJ1-5): GAGVSQSPSNKVTEKGKDVELRCDPISGHTALYWYRQSLGQGLEFLIYFQGNSAPDKSGLPSDRFSAERTGGSVSTLTIQRTQQEDSAVYLCASSARTGDQPQHFGDGTRLSIL.